These 10 T cell receptor beta chains share one sample of origin, sequenced in a study of memory CD4+ T cells and cytomegalovirus serostatus. Sequencing was performed with immunoSEQ multiplex PCR; in TCRdb, only in-frame clones are kept and a portion is missing. The data hold some 50,000 clones, with around four fifths observed a single time. Single viable CD3+CD4+CD8-CD45RO+ cells were sorted as the memory CD4+ T cells. Sequenced input: memory CD4+ T cells from blood. Every receptor here comes from an adult in good health and CMV-seropositive.

V is TRBV9 and J is TRBJ2-7; the match to TRBD2 covers 8 bases. V shed 0 bases, J shed 3 bases, and the junction held 14 bases outside the gene matches. The CDR3 is 18 residues long. CDR1 and CDR2 (germline): SGDLS, YYNGEE. The CDR3 here is CASSVAPDVSGADYEQYF. CDR3 bases: TGTGCCAGCAGCGTAGCCCCCGATGTTAGCGGGGCCGACTACGAGCAGTACTTC.

The chain is built from TRBV14 and TRBJ2-4; D may match TRBD1 or TRBD2 (7 bases each). V shed 1 base and J shed 0 bases, with 25 bases lying between them. Germline V lookup: CDR1 SGHDN, CDR2 FVKESK. The CDR3 is made up of 21 amino acids. CDR3 region: CASSQVLDGRGGTVAKNIQYF. As DNA, the CDR3 is TGTGCCAGCAGCCAAGTCCTGGATGGCAGGGGGGGTACCGTAGCCAAAAACATTCAGTACTTC.

This clone appeared a few times. The rearrangement joins TRBV4-1 to TRBJ1-2, with D hard to call. Trimming removed 3 bases at V and 4 bases at J, with 12 bases between. CDR3 length: 14 residues. The germline V gene encodes CDR1 MGHRA and CDR2 YSYEKL. The CDR3 loop reads CASSQNAILYGYTF. The DNA of the CDR3 is TGCGCCAGCAGCCAGAATGCCATCCTCTATGGCTACACCTTC.

The CDR3 is CTSAPGLAGADSSYNEQFF. In DNA, the CDR3 is TGCACCAGCGCACCGGGACTAGCGGGGGCCGATTCCTCCTACAATGAGCAGTTCTTC. This chain links TRBV1 with TRBJ2-1; the table's D call of TRBD2 was not tested on the DNA. TRBV1 is a pseudogene. This CDR3 comprises 19 residues.

The chain employs TRBV5-1 and TRBJ2-3; D gene unclear. Germline loops: CDR1 SGHRS, CDR2 YFSETQ. V was trimmed by 1 base and J by 3 bases, leaving 6 bases between them. This CDR3 spans 13 amino acids. CDR3 region: CASSLLGTDTQYF. In DNA form, the CDR3 reads TGCGCCAGCAGCTTGCTAGGAACAGATACGCAGTATTTT.

The V call is TRBV7-2, the J call TRBJ2-7, with a tentative D call TRBD2 (6 bases). CDR1 is SGHTA, CDR2 FQGNSA, per germline. This CDR3 is 12 amino acids long. V lost 5 bases and J lost 6, with 11 bases in between. CDR3: CASSHPGSEQYF. As DNA, the CDR3 is TGTGCCAGCAGCCACCCCGGGAGCGAGCAGTACTTC.

The chain combines TRBV7-9 with TRBJ1-5; 9 bases agree with TRBD1. CDR3 length equals 18 residues. Germline V gene lookup returns CDR1 SEHNR and CDR2 FQNEAQ (reference sequence). Unmatched junction bases numbered 11, after V lost 1 base and J lost 4 bases. The chain's CDR3 is CASSLGMGGTGINQPQHF. The DNA of the CDR3 is TGTGCCAGCAGCTTAGGGATGGGCGGGACAGGGATAAATCAGCCCCAGCATTTT.

The chain links TRBV27 to TRBJ1-5; perhaps TRBD1 as D (6 bases). V was cut by 6 bases and J by 6 bases, with 18 bases left in between. The CDR3 extends over 15 amino acids. Germline CDR1 is MNHEY and CDR2 is SMNVEV (reference sequence). CDR3 loop: CASSLGGGFGQPQHF. CDR3 sequence (DNA): TGTGCCAGCAGCCTGGGGGGCGGGTTTGGTCAGCCCCAGCATTTT.

This clone was observed a handful of times. The J gene is TRBJ2-7, the V gene TRBV28, with a weak D call TRBD1 (5 bases). Per the germline V gene, CDR1 is MDHEN and CDR2 is SYDVKM. V lost 3 bases and J 8 bases, leaving 11 bases between the germline ends. This CDR3 has 12 amino acids. The DNA for the CDR3 is TGTGCCAGCAGTTTTGTACAGGCGCAGCAGTACTTC. It codes for CASSFVQAQQYF. Supplemented by reference TRBV28 and TRBJ2-7, the full variable domain reads DVKVTQSSRYLVKRTGEKVFLECVQDMDHENMFWYRQDPGLGLRLIYFSYDVKMKEKGDIPEGYSVSREKKERFSLILESASTNQTSMYLCASSFVQAQQYFGPGTRLTVT.

V and J are TRBV28 and TRBJ1-2; no clear D. The CDR3 consists of 14 residues. Germline values: CDR1 MDHEN, CDR2 SYDVKM. Trimming pared 3 bases from V and 4 bases from J, leaving 12 bases between. The CDR3: CASSFSPSSYGYTF. CDR3 nucleotide sequence: TGTGCCAGCAGTTTCTCGCCCAGCTCCTATGGCTACACCTTC.